Listed below are T cell receptor beta chains from one sample, sequenced in a study of type 1 and type 2 diabetes patients. From the multiplex PCR reads, TCRdb called clonotypes with MiXCR, one entry per CDR3 protein. The sample has a few hundred thousand distinct CDR3 sequences, roughly 44% seen once. Sequenced input: peripheral blood mononuclear cells (PBMCs). The receptors were gathered from a man younger than 35 with type 2 diabetes. CDR3s include the opening cysteine and the closing phenylalanine or tryptophan. Each record gives: J gene, clone size, V gene, CDR3 length, D gene, CDR3 protein, CDR3 DNA. D genes are given only for firm matches. Size is stated for part of the rows, as once, few or many counts, or as a class when the clone is expanded.

>TRBJ2-5|NA|TRBV28|13|NA
CASTEGLVETQYF
TGTGCCAGCACGGAGGGGCTGGTCGAGACCCAGTACTTC
>TRBJ2-7|NA|TRBV6-5|16|TRBD1
CASGRLRDRLTYEQYF
TGTGCCAGCGGACGACTCCGGGACAGGCTAACCTACGAGCAGTACTTC
>TRBJ2-7|many|TRBV10-2|12|TRBD1
CASSGDSYEQYF
TGCGCCAGCAGTGGGGACAGCTACGAGCAGTACTTC
>TRBJ2-5|NA|TRBV10-1|17|TRBD2
CASTNPGTSGGAETQYF
TGCGCCAGCACCAACCCAGGGACTAGCGGGGGGGCGGAGACCCAGTACTTC
>TRBJ2-7|NA|TRBV28|18|NA
CASSLFVPGTSHSYEQYF
TGTGCCAGCAGTTTATTCGTTCCGGGGACATCGCACTCCTACGAGCAGTACTTC
>TRBJ2-7|NA|TRBV29-1|14|TRBD1
CSVLTDRRPYEQYF
TGCAGCGTTCTGACGGACAGGAGACCCTACGAGCAGTACTTC
>TRBJ2-5|NA|TRBV25-1|13|NA
CASSTITQETQYF
TGTGCCAGCAGTACTATAACACAAGAGACCCAGTACTTC
>TRBJ2-2|NA|TRBV28|13|NA
CAGRSGAGGELLF
TGTGCCGGCCGGTCGGGGGCGGGTGGGGAGCTGCTTTTT
>TRBJ1-1|NA|TRBV19|11|NA
CAGGPNTEAFF
TGTGCCGGAGGGCCGAACACTGAAGCTTTCTTT
>TRBJ2-3|NA|TRBV7-2|17|TRBD2
CASSPTLGLASTDTQYF
TGTGCCAGCAGCCCTACCTTGGGACTAGCTAGCACAGATACGCAGTATTTT
>TRBJ2-1|few|TRBV6-1|18|NA
CASSESRDLPSSYNEQFF
TGTGCCAGCAGTGAATCTCGGGACTTACCATCCTCCTACAATGAGCAGTTCTTC